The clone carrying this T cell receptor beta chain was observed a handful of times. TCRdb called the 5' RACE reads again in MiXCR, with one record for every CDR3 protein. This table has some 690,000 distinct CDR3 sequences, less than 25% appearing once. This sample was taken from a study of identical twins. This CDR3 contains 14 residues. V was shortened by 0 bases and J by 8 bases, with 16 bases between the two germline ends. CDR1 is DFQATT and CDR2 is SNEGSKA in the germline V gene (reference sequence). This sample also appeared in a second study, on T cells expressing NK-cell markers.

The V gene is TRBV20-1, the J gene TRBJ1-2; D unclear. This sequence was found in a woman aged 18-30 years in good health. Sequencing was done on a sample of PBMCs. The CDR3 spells CSARDRRVGYGYTF. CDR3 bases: TGCAGTGCTAGAGATCGGAGGGTGGGGTACGGCTACACCTTC.